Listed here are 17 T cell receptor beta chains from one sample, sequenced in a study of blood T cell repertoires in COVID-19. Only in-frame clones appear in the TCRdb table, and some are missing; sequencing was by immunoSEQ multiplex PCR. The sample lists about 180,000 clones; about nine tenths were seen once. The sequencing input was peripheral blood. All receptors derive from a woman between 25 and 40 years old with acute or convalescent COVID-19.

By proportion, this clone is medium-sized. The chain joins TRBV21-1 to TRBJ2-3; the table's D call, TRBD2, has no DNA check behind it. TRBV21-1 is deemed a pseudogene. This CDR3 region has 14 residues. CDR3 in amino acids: CASGRDPRTDTQYF. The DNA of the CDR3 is TGTGCCAGCGGGAGGGACCCTCGCACAGATACGCAGTATTTT.

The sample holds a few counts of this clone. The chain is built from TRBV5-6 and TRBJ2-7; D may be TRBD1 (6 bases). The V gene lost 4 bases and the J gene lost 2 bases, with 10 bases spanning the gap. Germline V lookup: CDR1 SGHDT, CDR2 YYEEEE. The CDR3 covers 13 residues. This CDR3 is CASSRDIPYEQYF. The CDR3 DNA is TGTGCCAGCAGCCGGGACATACCCTACGAGCAGTACTTC.

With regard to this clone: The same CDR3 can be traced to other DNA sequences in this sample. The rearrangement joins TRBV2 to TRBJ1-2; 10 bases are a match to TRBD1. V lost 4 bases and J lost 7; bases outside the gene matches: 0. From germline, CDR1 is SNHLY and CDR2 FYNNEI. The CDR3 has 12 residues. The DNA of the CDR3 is TGTGCCAGCAGTGGGACAGGGGGTGGCTACACCTTC. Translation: CASSGTGGGYTF.

The CDR3 spells CARRTKRITSFWETQYF. The CDR3 coding sequence is TGTGCCAGAAGGACTAAACGGATTACTAGCTTCTGGGAGACCCAGTACTTC. J is TRBJ2-5 and V is TRBV5-3; tentative D call: TRBD2 (6 bases). TRBV5-3 is annotated as an ORF whose role is uncertain. With 5 bases removed from V and 5 bases from J, the gap between germline ends came to 25 bases. The CDR3 runs 17 residues.

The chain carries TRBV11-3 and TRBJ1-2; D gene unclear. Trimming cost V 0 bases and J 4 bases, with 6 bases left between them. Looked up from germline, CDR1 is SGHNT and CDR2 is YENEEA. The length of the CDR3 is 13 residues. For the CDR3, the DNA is TGTGCCAGCAGCTTAGAGAGCGGCTATGGCTACACCTTC. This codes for CASSLESGYGYTF.

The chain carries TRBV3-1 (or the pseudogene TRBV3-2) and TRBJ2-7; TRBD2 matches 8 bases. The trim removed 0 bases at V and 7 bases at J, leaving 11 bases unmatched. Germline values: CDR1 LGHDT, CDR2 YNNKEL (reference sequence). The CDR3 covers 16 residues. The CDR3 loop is CASSQDLPGGPGEQYF. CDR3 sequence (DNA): TGTGCCAGCAGCCAAGATCTCCCGGGAGGGCCTGGGGAGCAGTACTTC.

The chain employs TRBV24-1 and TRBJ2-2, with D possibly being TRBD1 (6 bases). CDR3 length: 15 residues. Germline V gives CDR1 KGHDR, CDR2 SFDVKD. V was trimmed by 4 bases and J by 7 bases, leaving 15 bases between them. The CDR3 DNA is TGTGCCACCAGTGACCCCCGGGCAGGGGTCGGGGAGCTGTTTTTT. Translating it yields CATSDPRAGVGELFF.

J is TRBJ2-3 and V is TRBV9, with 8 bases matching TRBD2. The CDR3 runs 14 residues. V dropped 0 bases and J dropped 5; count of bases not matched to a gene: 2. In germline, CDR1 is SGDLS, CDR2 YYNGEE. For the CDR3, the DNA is TGTGCCAGCAGCGTAGCCCTAGCGGGAGATACGCAGTATTTT. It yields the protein CASSVALAGDTQYF.

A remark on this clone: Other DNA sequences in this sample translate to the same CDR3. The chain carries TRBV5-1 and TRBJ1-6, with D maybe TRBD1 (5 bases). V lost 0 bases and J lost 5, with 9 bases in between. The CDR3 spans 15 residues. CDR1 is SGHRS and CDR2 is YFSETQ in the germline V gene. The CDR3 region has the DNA TGCGCCAGCAGCTTGGGTCAGGGTAATAATTCACCCCTCCACTTT. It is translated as CASSLGQGNNSPLHF.

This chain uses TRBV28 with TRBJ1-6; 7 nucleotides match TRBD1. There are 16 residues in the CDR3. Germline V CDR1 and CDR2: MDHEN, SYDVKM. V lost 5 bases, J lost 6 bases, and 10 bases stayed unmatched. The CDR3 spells CASSLPDRSVNSPLHF. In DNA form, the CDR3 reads TGTGCCAGCAGTCTACCGGACAGGTCTGTTAATTCACCCCTCCACTTT.

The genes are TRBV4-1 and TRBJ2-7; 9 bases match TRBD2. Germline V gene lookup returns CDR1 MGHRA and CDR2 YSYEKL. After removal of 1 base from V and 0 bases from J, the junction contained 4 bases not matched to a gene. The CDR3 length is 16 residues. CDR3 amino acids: CASSQGRTSASYEQYF. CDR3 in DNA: TGCGCCAGCAGCCAAGGAAGGACTAGCGCCTCCTACGAGCAGTACTTC.

This CDR3 is CASRQGGRGTNTEAFF. DNA of the CDR3: TGTGCCAGCAGGCAGGGGGGCAGAGGAACGAACACTGAAGCTTTCTTT. V usage is TRBV2 and J usage is TRBJ1-1; 7 bases agree with TRBD1. Germline-derived CDR1 and CDR2 are SNHLY and FYNNEI. There are 16 residues in the CDR3. V lost 6 bases, J lost 1 base, and 11 bases stayed unmatched.

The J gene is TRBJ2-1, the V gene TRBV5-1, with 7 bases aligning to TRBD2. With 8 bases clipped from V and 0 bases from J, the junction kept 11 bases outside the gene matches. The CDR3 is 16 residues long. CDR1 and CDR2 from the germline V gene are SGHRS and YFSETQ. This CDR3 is CASRNGGTSSYNEQFF. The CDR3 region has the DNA TGCGCCAGTCGAAACGGGGGGACCTCCTCCTACAATGAGCAGTTCTTC.

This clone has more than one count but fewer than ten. The CDR3 here is CASRQGEETQYF. CDR3 bases: TGTGCCAGCAGACAGGGAGAAGAGACCCAGTACTTC. The V and J genes are TRBV25-1 and TRBJ2-5, with a possible D match to TRBD1 (6 bases). With 6 bases removed from V and 3 bases from J, the gap between germline ends came to 8 bases. CDR1 and CDR2 (germline): MGHDK, SYGVNS. The CDR3 runs 12 residues.

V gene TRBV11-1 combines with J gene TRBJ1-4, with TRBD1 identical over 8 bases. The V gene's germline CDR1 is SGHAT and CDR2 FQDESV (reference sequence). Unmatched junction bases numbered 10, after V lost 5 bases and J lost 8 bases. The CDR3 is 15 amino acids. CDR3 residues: CASSITGTGLEKLFF. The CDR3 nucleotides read TGTGCCAGCAGCATTACCGGGACAGGACTCGAAAAACTGTTTTTT.

As DNA, the CDR3 is TGTGCCAGCAGCCAAGATCTAGGGGCCGCAGATACGCAGTATTTT. This encodes CASSQDLGAADTQYF. The chain couples TRBV3-1 (or the pseudogene TRBV3-2) to TRBJ2-3; a weak D match, TRBD1 (5 bases). The germline V and J ends were trimmed by 0 bases and 4 bases, with 11 bases remaining between them. This CDR3 spans 15 amino acids. CDR1 is LGHDT and CDR2 is YNNKEL in the germline V gene (reference sequence).

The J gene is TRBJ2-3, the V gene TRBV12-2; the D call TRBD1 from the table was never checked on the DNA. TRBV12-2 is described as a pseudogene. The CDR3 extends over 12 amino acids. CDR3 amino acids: CASRPPPTGRFF. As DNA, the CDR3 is TGTGCAAGTCGCCCTCCACCAACAGGTCGATTTTTT.